This T cell receptor beta chain was obtained from a study of T cells in Graves' hyperthyroidism and ophthalmopathy. Over 18 months, lack of ophthalmopathy progression marked Graves' hyperthyroidism as stable. The CDR3 regions of TCR beta were amplified from RNA transcripts. TCR CDR3 regions were first amplified by RT-PCR with HTBI primers. Each CDR3 protein is one row after TCRdb ran MiXCR on the multiplex PCR reads. Here the sample spans 700,000 to 850,000 distinct CDR3 sequences, 30% to 40% being singletons. The germline CDR1 and CDR2 sequences are LNHNV and YYDKDF (reference sequence). With V trimmed by 0 bases and J by 8 bases, 8 bases remained unmatched. This CDR3 is 15 amino acids long.

Input material: blood. This receptor was obtained from a middle-aged woman with Graves' hyperthyroidism. This chain joins TRBV15 and TRBJ1-2; TRBD1 matches 8 bases. CDR3 loop: CATSRDSTGAGGYTF. The DNA of the CDR3 is TGTGCCACCAGCAGAGATTCGACAGGGGCTGGCGGCTACACCTTC.